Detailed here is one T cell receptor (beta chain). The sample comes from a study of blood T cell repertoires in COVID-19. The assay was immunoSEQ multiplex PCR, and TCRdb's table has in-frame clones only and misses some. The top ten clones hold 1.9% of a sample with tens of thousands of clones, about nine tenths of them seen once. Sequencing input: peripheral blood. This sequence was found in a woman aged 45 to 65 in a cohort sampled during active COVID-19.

CDR3 DNA sequence: TGTGCCAGCAGTAGACAGGGGGCCGAGCAGTACTTC. Its translation: CASSRQGAEQYF. The genes are TRBV12-3 or TRBV12-4 and TRBJ2-7; 10 bases map to TRBD1. The CDR3 is 12 residues long. V gave up 5 bases and J gave up 6 bases; unmatched junction bases: 1.